This is a list of T cell receptor beta chains from one sample in a study of blood T cell repertoires in COVID-19. Measured with immunoSEQ multiplex PCR; TCRdb has only the in-frame clones, and not every one. This sample has 90,000 to 100,000 clones, with around 88% found just once. The source material was peripheral blood. The receptors originated from a woman aged 60-75 years with COVID-19, enrolled during active disease. The conserved cysteine and the conserved F or W are not part of the CDR3 here.

j_gene | v_gene | CDR3aa
TRBJ2-5 | TRBV7-2 | ASSLPGLAGETQY
TRBJ1-2 | TRBV2 | ASSETGGLYYGYT
TRBJ1-2 | TRBV5-6 | ASSFPRTGPNYGYT
TRBJ1-2 | TRBV6-5 | ASSSPTGGSYGYT
TRBJ1-3 | TRBV7-3 | ASSDRDGGNTIY
TRBJ1-2 | TRBV19 | ASSIDLRVGGYT
TRBJ1-2 | TRBV3-1/TRBV3-2 | ASSQGGTGGYGYT
TRBJ2-3 | TRBV7-2 | ASSPGRGGDTQY
TRBJ2-5 | TRBV5-5 | ASSRLLQETQY
TRBJ1-5 | TRBV9 | ASSPGRAGQPQH
TRBJ1-2 | TRBV10-3 | AIRTGALYGYT
TRBJ2-7 | TRBV27 | ASSLRDTYEQY
TRBJ2-7 | TRBV10-1 | ASSERQGSIHEQY
TRBJ2-7 | TRBV5-4 | ASSLKSSYEQY
TRBJ1-1 | TRBV11-2 | ASSLSSGGPEAF
TRBJ1-1 | TRBV5-1 | ASSLEGVGTEAF
TRBJ2-3 | TRBV10-1 | ASSETRVGTDTQY
TRBJ1-1 | TRBV20-1 | SATPNTEAF
TRBJ2-3 | TRBV5-6 | ASSPLTGSTDTQY
TRBJ1-5 | TRBV4-1 | ASSPSRDRGQYQPQH
TRBJ1-1 | TRBV2 | ASSVRLAF
TRBJ1-1 | TRBV25-1 | ASRGGRLVAF
TRBJ1-6 | TRBV2 | ASSIAPNSPLH